A single sample is the source of the 10 T cell receptor beta chains below, sequenced in a study of T cell changes during pregnancy in multiple sclerosis. Method: immunoSEQ multiplex PCR; TCRdb's copy keeps in-frame clones and lacks some. Of more than 50,000 clones listed, about 90% are singletons. The source was CD4+ T cells from peripheral blood mononuclear cells, collected after pregnancy. The receptors were gathered from a female donor in good health, enrolled as a control in a pregnancy study.

The chain joins TRBV7-9 to TRBJ1-5, with D hard to call. This CDR3 is built from 16 residues. V gave up 5 bases and J gave up 4 bases, with 18 bases separating them. Germline assignment: CDR1 SEHNR and CDR2 FQNEAQ (reference sequence). The CDR3 nucleotides read TGTGCCAGCAGCCCCCCCGGAGGAAATCGGAATCAGCCCCAGCATTTT. Residues: CASSPPGGNRNQPQHF. The full variable domain, its missing parts supplied by reference TRBV7-9 and TRBJ1-5, is DTGVSQNPRHKITKRGQNVTFRCDPISEHNRLYWYRQTLGQGPEFLTYFQNEAQLEKSRLLSDRFSAERPKGSFSTLEIQRTEQGDSAMYLCASSPPGGNRNQPQHFGDGTRLSIL.

The V call is TRBV30, the J call TRBJ1-2, with 7 bases fitting TRBD1. The CDR3 consists of 13 residues. Germline CDR1 reads GTSNPN; CDR2 reads SVGIG (reference sequence). J was trimmed by 5 bases and V by 3 bases; bases with no gene match: 6. The CDR3 is CAWSAGQWYGYTF. CDR3 bases: TGTGCCTGGAGCGCGGGACAGTGGTATGGCTACACCTTC.

The chain uses TRBV11-3 and TRBJ2-5; perhaps TRBD1 as D (7 bases). Trimming removed 3 bases at V and 3 bases at J, with 14 bases between. The CDR3 runs to 15 residues. Germline CDR1 and CDR2: SGHNT and YENEEA. This CDR3 reads CASSFGGTVKETQYF. The CDR3 bases are TGTGCCAGCAGCTTCGGAGGGACAGTGAAAGAGACCCAGTACTTC.

The chain employs TRBV6-5 and TRBJ2-3; TRBD1 agrees at 9 bases. V shed 0 bases and J 1 base; nucleotides not matched to a gene: 2. Germline V gene lookup returns CDR1 MNHEY and CDR2 SVGAGI. The CDR3 consists of 16 residues. The CDR3 spells CASSYSRTGGTDTQYF. CDR3 in DNA: TGTGCCAGCAGTTACTCCCGGACAGGGGGCACAGATACGCAGTATTTT.

This chain uses TRBV21-1 with TRBJ1-1; TRBD1 is the table's D call and was not checked against the DNA. TRBV21-1 is listed as a pseudogene. The CDR3 totals 17 residues. As DNA, the CDR3 is TGTGCCAGCAGCAAAGGAGTTAAGGACAGGGGGGTGACTGAAGCTTTCTTT. The encoded protein is CASSKGVKDRGVTEAFF.

CDR3 residues: CASSQNSGQKSGANVLTF. The CDR3 nucleotides read TGCGCCAGCAGTCAAAACTCAGGACAGAAGAGCGGGGCCAACGTCCTGACTTTC. This chain connects TRBV23-1 to TRBJ2-6, with a possible D match to TRBD1 (6 bases). TRBV23-1 is placed among ORFs of uncertain function. The CDR3 consists of 18 residues. The V end was cut by 2 bases, the J end by 4 bases, with 18 bases between.

This chain links TRBV6-5 with TRBJ1-5, with TRBD1 matching 7 bases. This CDR3 region has 12 residues. Looked up from germline, CDR1 is MNHEY and CDR2 is SVGAGI. The junction had 6 bases not matched to a gene; V was cut back by 10 bases and J by 6 bases. CDR3 coding DNA: TGTGCCACAAGACAGGGACGTCAGCCCCAGCATTTT. Translation: CATRQGRQPQHF.

V gene TRBV5-8 combines with J gene TRBJ2-6; D call uncertain. Germline CDR1 SGHTS, CDR2 YDEGEE. V was cut by 0 bases and J by 0 bases, with 4 bases left in between. This CDR3 region has 15 residues. The CDR3 region has the DNA TGTGCCAGCAGCTTGGTCCTCTCTGGGGCCAACGTCCTGACTTTC. Its translation: CASSLVLSGANVLTF. The full variable domain, its missing parts supplied by reference TRBV5-8 and TRBJ2-6, is EAGVTQSPTHLIKTRGQQATLRCSPISGHTSVYWYQQALGLGLQFLLWYDEGEERNRGNFPPRFSGRQFPNYSSELNVNALELEDSALYLCASSLVLSGANVLTFGAGSRLTVL.

This clone was recorded only once. CDR3 sequence (DNA): TGTGCCAGCAGTGAAACCCCTTTCAAGGGGAATTCACCCCTCCACTTT. Its translation: CASSETPFKGNSPLHF. The chain has TRBV2 and TRBJ1-6; possible D gene TRBD1, 5 bases. The CDR3 extends over 16 amino acids. The germline V gene has CDR1 SNHLY and CDR2 FYNNEI. V lost 2 bases and J lost 7, with 15 bases in between.

V and J are TRBV7-8 and TRBJ1-1, with a weak D call TRBD1 (6 bases). V was clipped by 1 base and J by 9 bases, with 12 bases between them. CDR1 is SGHVS, CDR2 FQNEAQ, per germline. The CDR3 sequence is 13 residues long. CDR3 bases: TGTGCCAGCAGCTTAGGGGGACATCCCAAAGCTTTCTTT. Amino acid sequence: CASSLGGHPKAFF. The complete variable domain, with remaining parts taken from reference TRBV7-8 and TRBJ1-1, reads GAGVSQSPRYKVAKRGQDVALRCDPISGHVSLFWYQQALGQGPEFLTYFQNEAQLDKSGLPSDRFFAERPEGSVSTLKIQRTQQEDSAVYLCASSLGGHPKAFFGQGTRLTVV.